This is a list of T cell receptor beta chains from one sample in a study of T cells in Graves' hyperthyroidism and ophthalmopathy. TCRdb reanalysed the multiplex PCR reads using MiXCR and keeps one entry per CDR3 protein. The sample lists some 340,000 distinct CDR3 sequences, about 13% occurring once. Sequenced: blood. The receptors derive from a middle-aged woman with Graves' ophthalmopathy. Each CDR3 is given with its conserved first and last residue.

cdr3_length	v_call	j_call	cdr3_aa
14	TRBV28	TRBJ2-3	CASSLLGAGDTQYF
13	TRBV28	TRBJ2-3	CASSFRGADTQYF
13	TRBV7-9	TRBJ2-7	CASSLVGGYEQYF
14	TRBV5-1	TRBJ2-3	CASSLSATTDTQYF
15	TRBV20-1	TRBJ1-2	CSARDYDATNYGYTF
14	TRBV7-2	TRBJ2-2	CASSWDSNTGELFF
14	TRBV5-5	TRBJ1-4	CASSLGRVGEKLFF
14	TRBV29-1	TRBJ2-7	CSFRSRLAGDEQYF
15	TRBV2	TRBJ1-1	CASSELKEVYTEAFF
17	TRBV28	TRBJ2-7	CASSKTSGTGGYYEQYF
13	TRBV27	TRBJ2-7	CASSDRITYEQYF
16	TRBV20-1	TRBJ2-2	CSAREGLAGDTGELFF
12	TRBV20-1	TRBJ2-1	CSAPPSGGEQFF
15	TRBV12-3/TRBV12-4	TRBJ2-1	CASSFSRGGLNGQFF
15	TRBV7-6	TRBJ2-1	CASSLTWGRNNEQFF
12	TRBV3-1	TRBJ2-5	CASSQDGKTQYF
14	TRBV3-1	TRBJ1-1	CASSGTGAITEAFF
13	TRBV7-2	TRBJ1-5	CASSLGWDQPQHF
14	TRBV5-1	TRBJ2-4	CASSLGTGRNIQYF
14	TRBV20-1	TRBJ2-3	CSAKDSRTTDTQYF
15	TRBV6-1	TRBJ1-2	CASSEATLEGYGYTF
11	TRBV20-1	TRBJ2-7	CSARIGGEQYF
12	TRBV2	TRBJ2-7	CATQTGVDEQYF
11	TRBV20-1	TRBJ1-1	CSAAPGFEAFF
15	TRBV5-1	TRBJ2-3	CASSLQAGLVDTQYF
17	TRBV3-1	TRBJ2-2	CASSQDRASGRAGELFF
15	TRBV28	TRBJ2-6	CASSSPLSGANVLTF
13	TRBV6-6	TRBJ2-3	CASSYGAVDTQYF
14	TRBV30	TRBJ1-1	CAWRRTGGGTEAFF
13	TRBV5-1	TRBJ2-1	CASSLDGYNEQLF
14	TRBV13	TRBJ1-1	CASSLAGEHTEAFF
17	TRBV28	TRBJ2-7	CASSPLGGGGNPGEQYF
17	TRBV3-1	TRBJ2-7	CASSQDPPPAEAYEQYF
16	TRBV11-2	TRBJ1-3	CASSLRGTGVGNTIYF
16	TRBV19	TRBJ1-1	CASSTPADPMNTEAFF
16	TRBV19	TRBJ2-1	CASSPRLAGVSGEQFF
15	TRBV20-1	TRBJ2-2	CSAGLAGRNTGELFF
16	TRBV20-1	TRBJ2-7	CSALDAWRGATYEQYF
14	TRBV12-3/TRBV12-4	TRBJ1-2	CASSPDGSNYGYTF
17	TRBV6-1	TRBJ2-2	CASKALGLAVPTGELFF
14	TRBV30	TRBJ2-3	CAWSRGDWEGTQYF
13	TRBV29-1	TRBJ2-1	CSGGLARRNEQFF
15	TRBV28	TRBJ1-5	CASRRQGAGNQPQHF
18	TRBV27	TRBJ2-3	CASSLAQGKRGAAVTQYF
15	TRBV9	TRBJ1-1	CASSVGDGVFTEAFF
14	TRBV15	TRBJ1-2	CATSRDSGRLGYTF
18	TRBV6-1	TRBJ2-7	CARKTLLPAGIPSYEQYF
18	TRBV11-2	TRBJ1-2	CASSLPDPLPGGDYGYTF
15	TRBV5-6	TRBJ1-2	CASSYPGLPRRGYTF
14	TRBV6-1	TRBJ2-7	CASSPSWAESEQYF
15	TRBV4-2	TRBJ1-2	CASSQDPGGHYGYTF
13	TRBV20-1	TRBJ1-2	CSARRGDNYGYTF
16	TRBV28	TRBJ2-5	CASHKTGTGPQGTQYF
13	TRBV10-1	TRBJ2-5	CASSAYPQGTQYF
15	TRBV27	TRBJ2-6	CASSSRGGGANVLTF
14	TRBV11-1	TRBJ2-7	CASRGTGGTYEQYF